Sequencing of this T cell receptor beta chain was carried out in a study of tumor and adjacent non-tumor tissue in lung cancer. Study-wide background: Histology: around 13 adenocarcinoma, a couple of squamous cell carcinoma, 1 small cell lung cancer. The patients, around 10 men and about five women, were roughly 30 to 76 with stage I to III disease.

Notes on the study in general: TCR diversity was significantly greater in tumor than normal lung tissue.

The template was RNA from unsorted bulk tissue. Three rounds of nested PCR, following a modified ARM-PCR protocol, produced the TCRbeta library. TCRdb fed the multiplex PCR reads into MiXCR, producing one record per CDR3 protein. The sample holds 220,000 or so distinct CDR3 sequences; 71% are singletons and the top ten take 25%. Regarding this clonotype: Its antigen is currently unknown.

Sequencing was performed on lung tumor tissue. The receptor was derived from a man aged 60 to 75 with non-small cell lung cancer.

The CDR3 is CASREEPGRGLVNQPQHF. CDR3 bases: TGTGCCAGCAGGGAGGAACCGGGACGGGGATTGGTCAATCAGCCCCAGCATTTT. J is TRBJ1-5 and V is TRBV6-1, with a tentative D call TRBD1 (5 bases). From germline, CDR1 is MNHNS and CDR2 SASEGT. Trimming pared 6 bases from V and 3 bases from J, leaving 24 bases between. The CDR3 is 18 residues long.